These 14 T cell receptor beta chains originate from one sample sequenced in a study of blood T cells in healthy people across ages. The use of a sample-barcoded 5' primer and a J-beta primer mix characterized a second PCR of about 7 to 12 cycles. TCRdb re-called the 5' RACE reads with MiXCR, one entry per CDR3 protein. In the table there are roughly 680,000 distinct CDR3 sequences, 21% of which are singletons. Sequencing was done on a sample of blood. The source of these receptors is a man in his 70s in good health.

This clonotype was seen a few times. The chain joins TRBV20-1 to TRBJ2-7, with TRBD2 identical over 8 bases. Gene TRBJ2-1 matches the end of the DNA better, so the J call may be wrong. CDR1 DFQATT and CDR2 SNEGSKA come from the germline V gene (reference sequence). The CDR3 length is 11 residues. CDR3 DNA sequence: TGCAGTGCTCCCTCTAGCGGGTTGCAGTTCTTC. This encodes CSAPSSGLQFF.

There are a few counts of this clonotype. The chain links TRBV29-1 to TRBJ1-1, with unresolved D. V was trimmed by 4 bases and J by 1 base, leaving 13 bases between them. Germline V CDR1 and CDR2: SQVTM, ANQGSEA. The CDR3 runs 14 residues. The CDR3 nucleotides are TGCAGCGTTGTTTTAACAGTGACGAACACTGAAGCTTTCTTT. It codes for CSVVLTVTNTEAFF. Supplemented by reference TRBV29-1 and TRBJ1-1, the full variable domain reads SAVISQKPSRDICQRGTSLTIQCQVDSQVTMMFWYRQQPGQSLTLIATANQGSEATYESGFVIDKFPISRPNLTFSTLTVSNMSPEDSSIYLCSVVLTVTNTEAFFGQGTRLTVV.

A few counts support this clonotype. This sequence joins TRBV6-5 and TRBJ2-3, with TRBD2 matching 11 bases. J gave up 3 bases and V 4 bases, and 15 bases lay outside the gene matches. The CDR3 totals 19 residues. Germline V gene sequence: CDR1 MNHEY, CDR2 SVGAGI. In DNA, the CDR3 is TGTGCCAGCAGTTCCTCAGCCGGCGGAACTAGCGGGAGAACAGATACGCAGTATTTT. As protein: CASSSSAGGTSGRTDTQYF.

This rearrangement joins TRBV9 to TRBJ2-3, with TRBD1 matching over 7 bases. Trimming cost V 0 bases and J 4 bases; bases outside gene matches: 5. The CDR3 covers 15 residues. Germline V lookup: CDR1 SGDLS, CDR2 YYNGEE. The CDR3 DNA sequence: TGTGCCAGCAGCGTAGGAGGGGGCAGCGCAGATACGCAGTATTTT. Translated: CASSVGGGSADTQYF.

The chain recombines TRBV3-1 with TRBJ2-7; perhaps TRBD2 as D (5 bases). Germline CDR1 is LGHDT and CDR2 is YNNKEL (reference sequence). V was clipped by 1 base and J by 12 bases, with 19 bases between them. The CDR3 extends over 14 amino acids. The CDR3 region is CASSQGAGMKATYF. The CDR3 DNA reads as TGTGCCAGCAGCCAAGGCGCCGGGATGAAAGCCACGTACTTC.

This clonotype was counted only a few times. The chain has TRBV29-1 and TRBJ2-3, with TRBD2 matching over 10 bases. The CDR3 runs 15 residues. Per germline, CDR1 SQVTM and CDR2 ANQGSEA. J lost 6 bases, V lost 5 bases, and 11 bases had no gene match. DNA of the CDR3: TGCAGCGTTTCCTTTCTAGCGGGAGTCTCGGATACGCAGTATTTT. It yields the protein CSVSFLAGVSDTQYF.

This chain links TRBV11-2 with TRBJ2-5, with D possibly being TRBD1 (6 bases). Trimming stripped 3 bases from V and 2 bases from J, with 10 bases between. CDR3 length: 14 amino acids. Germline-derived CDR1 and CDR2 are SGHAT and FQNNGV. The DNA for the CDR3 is TGTGCCAGCAGCTTCCGGGACAAACAAGAGACCCAGTACTTC. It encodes CASSFRDKQETQYF.

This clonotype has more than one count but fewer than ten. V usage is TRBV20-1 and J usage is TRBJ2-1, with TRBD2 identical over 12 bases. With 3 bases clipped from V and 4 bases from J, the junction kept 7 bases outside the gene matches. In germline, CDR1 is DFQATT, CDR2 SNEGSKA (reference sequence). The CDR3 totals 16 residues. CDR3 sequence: CSARLAGGDKYNEQFF. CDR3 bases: TGCAGTGCTAGGCTAGCGGGAGGGGATAAGTACAATGAGCAGTTCTTC.

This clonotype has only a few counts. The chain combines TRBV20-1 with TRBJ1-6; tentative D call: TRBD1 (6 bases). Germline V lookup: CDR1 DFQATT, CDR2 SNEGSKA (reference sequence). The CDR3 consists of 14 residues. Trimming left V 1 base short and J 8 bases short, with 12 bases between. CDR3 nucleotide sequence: TGCAGTGCTAGAGGTAGACAGGACTATTCACCCCTCCACTTT. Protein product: CSARGRQDYSPLHF.

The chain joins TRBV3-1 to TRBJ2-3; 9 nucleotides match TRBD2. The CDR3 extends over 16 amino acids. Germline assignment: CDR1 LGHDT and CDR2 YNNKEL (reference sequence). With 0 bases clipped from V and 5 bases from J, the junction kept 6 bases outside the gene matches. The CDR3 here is CASSQDVGLAGDTQYF. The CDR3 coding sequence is TGTGCCAGCAGCCAAGATGTGGGACTAGCTGGAGATACGCAGTATTTT.

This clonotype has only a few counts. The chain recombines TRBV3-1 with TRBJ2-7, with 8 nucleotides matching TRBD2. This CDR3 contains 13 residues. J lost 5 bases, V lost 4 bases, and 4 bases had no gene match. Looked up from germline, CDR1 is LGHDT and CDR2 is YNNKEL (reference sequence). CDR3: CASSLGLVDEQYF. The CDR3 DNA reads TGTGCCAGCAGCCTGGGACTAGTAGACGAGCAGTACTTC.

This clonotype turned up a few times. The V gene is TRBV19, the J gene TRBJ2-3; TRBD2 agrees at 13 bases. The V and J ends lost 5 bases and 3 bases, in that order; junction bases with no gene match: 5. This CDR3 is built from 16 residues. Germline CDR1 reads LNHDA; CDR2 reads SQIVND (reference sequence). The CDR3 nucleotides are TGTGCCAGTAGTCGGACTAGCGGGAGTGTGACAGATACGCAGTATTTT. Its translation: CASSRTSGSVTDTQYF.

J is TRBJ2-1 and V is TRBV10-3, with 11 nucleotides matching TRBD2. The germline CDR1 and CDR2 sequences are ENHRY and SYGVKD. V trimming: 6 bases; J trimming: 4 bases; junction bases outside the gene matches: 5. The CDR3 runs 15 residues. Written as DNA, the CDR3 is TGTGCCATCAGGAATTCTAGCGGGGGGTACAATGAGCAGTTCTTC. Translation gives CAIRNSSGGYNEQFF.

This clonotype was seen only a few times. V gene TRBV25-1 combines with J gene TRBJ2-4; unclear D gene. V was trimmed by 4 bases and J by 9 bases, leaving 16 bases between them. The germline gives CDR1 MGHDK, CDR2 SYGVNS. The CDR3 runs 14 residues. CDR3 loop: CASSGRATGGIQYF. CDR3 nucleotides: TGTGCCAGCAGTGGTCGGGCCACTGGTGGCATTCAGTACTTC.